The 8 T cell receptor beta chains below all came from one sample that was sequenced in a study of blood T cell repertoires in COVID-19. Clones were sequenced by immunoSEQ multiplex PCR, and TCRdb holds only the in-frame ones, with some missing. The sample lists approximately 81,000 clones; roughly 82% were seen once. Sample: peripheral blood. These receptors originate from a human donor in a cohort sampled during active COVID-19.

This clone was found a few times. This CDR3 reads CASSYRDRQAKPQHF. The CDR3 nucleotides are TGTGCCAGTAGTTACCGGGACAGGCAGGCGAAGCCCCAGCATTTT. The chain joins TRBV19 to TRBJ1-5; 8 bases are a match to TRBD1. Germline-derived CDR1 and CDR2 are LNHDA and SQIVND (reference sequence). V was clipped by 5 bases and J by 8 bases; unmatched bases: 11. The CDR3 length is 15 residues.

This clone appeared once. The chain combines TRBV29-1 with TRBJ2-7; no definite D call. The V end was cut by 1 base, the J end by 3 bases, with 19 bases between. CDR1 is SQVTM and CDR2 is ANQGSEA in the germline V gene. CDR3 size: 16 residues. CDR3 sequence reads: CSVEGYSGFPCYEQYF. The CDR3 nucleotides read TGCAGCGTTGAAGGGTACTCCGGGTTCCCTTGCTACGAGCAGTACTTC.

The J gene is TRBJ1-3, the V gene TRBV7-2, with D possibly being TRBD1 (5 bases). Trimming removed 7 bases at V and 0 bases at J, with 16 bases between. CDR1 and CDR2 (germline): SGHTA, FQGNSA. CDR3 length equals 16 residues. The CDR3 here is CASTQYSGLSGNTIYF. CDR3 coding DNA: TGTGCCAGCACGCAATACTCAGGGCTCTCTGGAAACACCATATATTTT.

The chain employs TRBV2 and TRBJ1-3, with no clear D. CDR3 length: 14 residues. Looked up from germline, CDR1 is SNHLY and CDR2 is FYNNEI. With 6 bases removed from V and 0 bases from J, the gap between germline ends came to 9 bases. CDR3 residues: CASSAEYSGNTIYF. For the CDR3, the DNA is TGTGCCAGCAGCGCGGAGTACTCTGGAAACACCATATATTTT.

This chain connects TRBV30 to TRBJ2-7; D perhaps matches TRBD1 (5 bases). Deletions cut 0 bases from V and 9 bases from J, with 12 bases between. The germline V gene has CDR1 GTSNPN and CDR2 SVGIG (reference sequence). The CDR3 is made up of 12 amino acids. The CDR3 loop is CAWSVSQGPQYF. In DNA, the CDR3 is TGTGCCTGGAGTGTATCCCAGGGCCCGCAGTACTTC.

Regarding this clone: At one end, the junction sequence differs from germline, possibly due to a read error. The chain carries TRBV18 and TRBJ2-3; the D gene is possibly TRBD1 (6 bases). Looked up from germline, CDR1 is KGHSH and CDR2 is LQKENI. The CDR3 length is 22 residues. The CDR3 region has the DNA TGTGCCAGCTCCCTCCTACAACCGGGCCCAGGGGTCGGCTGGGAGAGCACGGATACGCAGTATTTT. It translates to CASSLLQPGPGVGWESTDTQYF.

The rearrangement uses TRBV10-1 and TRBJ2-1; weak D call: TRBD2 (5 bases). Germline V gene data show CDR1 as WNHNN and CDR2 as SYGVQD (reference sequence). V lost 2 bases and J lost 9, with 20 bases in between. The CDR3 length is 16 residues. CDR3 sequence: CASSEVLASPSGEQFF. The CDR3 nucleotides read TGCGCCAGCAGTGAGGTCCTAGCTAGCCCCTCCGGTGAGCAGTTCTTC.

The chain combines TRBV19 with TRBJ2-7; no clear D gene. Germline CDR1 is LNHDA and CDR2 is SQIVND (reference sequence). V was pared by 1 base and J by 6 bases, with 13 bases between. The CDR3 extends over 14 amino acids. The CDR3, as DNA: TGTGCCAGTAGTATAGGGCCCCGCGGTGGCGAGCAGTACTTC. The encoded protein is CASSIGPRGGEQYF.